This is a list of T cell receptor beta chains from one sample in a study of CD8+ T cells in alopecia areata. Clones were sequenced by immunoSEQ multiplex PCR, and TCRdb holds only the in-frame ones, with some missing. The table has some 180,000 clones, 51% seen once; the top ten hold around 10%. This material consisted of CD8+ T cells sorted from blood, taken at week 52, from a patient treated with tofacitinib. The receptors derive from a human donor with alopecia areata. Both conserved end residues are part of each CDR3. Each record gives: D gene, J gene, V gene, clone size, CDR3 DNA, CDR3 protein. A D gene is named only where the DNA matches it firmly. Clone size is stated in some rows and not others, as once, few, many or a class when expanded.

D gene: .; J gene: TRBJ1-3; V gene: TRBV30; clone size: .; CDR3 DNA: TGTGCCTGGAGTAGGACTTCTGCCATATATTTT; CDR3 protein: CAWSRTSAIYF
D gene: TRBD1; J gene: TRBJ1-5; V gene: TRBV6-5; clone size: few; CDR3 DNA: TGTGCCAGCAGGCCAGACAGGGCCAATCAGCCCCAGCATTTT; CDR3 protein: CASRPDRANQPQHF
D gene: TRBD1; J gene: TRBJ1-2; V gene: TRBV6-6; clone size: .; CDR3 DNA: TGTGCCAGCACGCCAGGGGGTGAGGACTATGGCTACACCTTC; CDR3 protein: CASTPGGEDYGYTF
D gene: .; J gene: TRBJ1-1; V gene: TRBV5-1; clone size: .; CDR3 DNA: TGCGCCAGCAGCTTTAAAGTGAAGAGGCTGAACACTGAAGCTTTCTTT; CDR3 protein: CASSFKVKRLNTEAFF
D gene: TRBD1; J gene: TRBJ2-7; V gene: TRBV5-6; clone size: few; CDR3 DNA: TGTGCCACCGGGCAGGGACAGGAATACGAGCAGTACTTC; CDR3 protein: CATGQGQEYEQYF
D gene: .; J gene: TRBJ1-2; V gene: TRBV6-6; clone size: few; CDR3 DNA: TGTGCCAGCAGTGGTCGAGGCTACACCTTC; CDR3 protein: CASSGRGYTF
D gene: .; J gene: TRBJ2-3; V gene: TRBV13; clone size: few; CDR3 DNA: TGTGCCAGCAGCTTCGGGAGCCCAAGGGGAGATACGCAGTATTTT; CDR3 protein: CASSFGSPRGDTQYF
D gene: TRBD1; J gene: TRBJ2-6; V gene: TRBV30; clone size: .; CDR3 DNA: TGTGCCTGCCACCCTGGACAGGGGGCTCATGGGGCCAACGTCCTGACTTTC; CDR3 protein: CACHPGQGAHGANVLTF
D gene: .; J gene: TRBJ1-1; V gene: TRBV4-3; clone size: .; CDR3 DNA: TGCGCCAGCAGCCGGATAATCAAAGGGGACACTGAAGCTTTCTTT; CDR3 protein: CASSRIIKGDTEAFF
D gene: .; J gene: TRBJ2-7; V gene: TRBV7-9; clone size: .; CDR3 DNA: TGTGCCTACGGCGGGGAGAGCTCCTACGAGCAGTACTTC; CDR3 protein: CAYGGESSYEQYF
D gene: .; J gene: TRBJ1-5; V gene: TRBV10-3; clone size: once; CDR3 DNA: TGTGCCATCAGTGAGGAGGGATCCAATCAGCCCCAGCATTTT; CDR3 protein: CAISEEGSNQPQHF
D gene: .; J gene: TRBJ1-1; V gene: TRBV7-9; clone size: few; CDR3 DNA: TGTGCCAGCAGCTTTTCGGAGACACACGCTTTCTTT; CDR3 protein: CASSFSETHAFF
D gene: .; J gene: TRBJ1-2; V gene: TRBV29-1; clone size: few; CDR3 DNA: TGCAGCGTTGACGGGGGACCCTATGGCTACACCTTC; CDR3 protein: CSVDGGPYGYTF
D gene: TRBD2; J gene: TRBJ2-3; V gene: TRBV11-2; clone size: .; CDR3 DNA: TGTGCCAGCAGCTTAGATAGGACTAGCCGGGACACAGATACGCAGTATTTT; CDR3 protein: CASSLDRTSRDTDTQYF
D gene: TRBD1; J gene: TRBJ2-7; V gene: TRBV5-1; clone size: .; CDR3 DNA: TGCGCCAGCAGCGTCCGAGACAGGGCCTACGAGCAGTACTTC; CDR3 protein: CASSVRDRAYEQYF
D gene: .; J gene: TRBJ1-5; V gene: TRBV7-2; clone size: few; CDR3 DNA: TGTGCCAGCGGCACGGCGGCTGGACAGCCCCAGCATTTT; CDR3 protein: CASGTAAGQPQHF
D gene: .; J gene: TRBJ1-2; V gene: TRBV29-1; clone size: .; CDR3 DNA: TGCAGCGTTGAGTGGCAGGGGTATGGCTACACCTTC; CDR3 protein: CSVEWQGYGYTF
D gene: .; J gene: TRBJ2-2; V gene: TRBV4-2; clone size: .; CDR3 DNA: TGTGCCAGCAGCCTTGACAGGGAGGGTCCTGGGGAGCTGTTTTTT; CDR3 protein: CASSLDREGPGELFF
D gene: .; J gene: TRBJ2-7; V gene: TRBV19; clone size: .; CDR3 DNA: TGTGCCAGCTCGAAGGGATCCCCCCTCTACGAGCAGTACTTC; CDR3 protein: CASSKGSPLYEQYF
D gene: TRBD1; J gene: TRBJ2-7; V gene: TRBV7-8; clone size: .; CDR3 DNA: TGTGCCAGCAGCCGGGACAGGGGCTACGAGCAGTACTTC; CDR3 protein: CASSRDRGYEQYF
D gene: .; J gene: TRBJ2-5; V gene: TRBV4-1; clone size: few; CDR3 DNA: TGCGCCAGCAGCCGAACCAGCGGGACAAAAGAGACCCAGTACTTC; CDR3 protein: CASSRTSGTKETQYF
D gene: .; J gene: TRBJ2-3; V gene: TRBV6-5; clone size: .; CDR3 DNA: TGTGCCAGCCCCTTCGTAGGTAGCACAGATACGCAGTATTTT; CDR3 protein: CASPFVGSTDTQYF
D gene: .; J gene: TRBJ1-2; V gene: TRBV27; clone size: .; CDR3 DNA: TGTGCCAGCAGCCCACAGGGTAATGGCTACACCTTC; CDR3 protein: CASSPQGNGYTF
D gene: .; J gene: TRBJ1-2; V gene: TRBV7-6; clone size: .; CDR3 DNA: TGTGCCAGCAGCAGGGGGGGCAGGGAAAACTATGGCTACACCTTC; CDR3 protein: CASSRGGRENYGYTF
D gene: TRBD1; J gene: TRBJ2-1; V gene: TRBV7-3; clone size: once; CDR3 DNA: TGTGCCAGCAGCTATCGGGACAGAGACAATGAGCAGTTCTTC; CDR3 protein: CASSYRDRDNEQFF
D gene: TRBD2; J gene: TRBJ2-3; V gene: TRBV13; clone size: once; CDR3 DNA: TGTGCCAGCAGCTCGCAGACTAGCGGGACAGATACGCAGTATTTT; CDR3 protein: CASSSQTSGTDTQYF
D gene: .; J gene: TRBJ1-2; V gene: TRBV4-1; clone size: few; CDR3 DNA: TGCGCCAGCAGCCAACCGGGGGTAGATGGCTACACCTTC; CDR3 protein: CASSQPGVDGYTF
D gene: .; J gene: TRBJ2-3; V gene: TRBV11-2; clone size: .; CDR3 DNA: TGTGCCAGCAGATCAGGGGGGGGCACAGATACGCAGTATTTT; CDR3 protein: CASRSGGGTDTQYF
D gene: .; J gene: TRBJ1-2; V gene: TRBV29-1; clone size: .; CDR3 DNA: TGCAGCGGGGGTGGTCAGGGCTATGGCTACACCTTC; CDR3 protein: CSGGGQGYGYTF
D gene: TRBD1; J gene: TRBJ2-7; V gene: TRBV5-6; clone size: few; CDR3 DNA: TGTGCCAGCAGCGACCCGGGACAGAGCACCTACGAGCAGTACTTC; CDR3 protein: CASSDPGQSTYEQYF
D gene: .; J gene: TRBJ1-1; V gene: TRBV9; clone size: once; CDR3 DNA: TGTGCCAGCAGCCCCAGGGCAGGGCAGAACACTGAAGCTTTCTTT; CDR3 protein: CASSPRAGQNTEAFF
D gene: TRBD1; J gene: TRBJ2-7; V gene: TRBV7-9; clone size: .; CDR3 DNA: TGTGCCAGCAGCCTAGACAGGGAGCTCTACGAGCAGTACTTC; CDR3 protein: CASSLDRELYEQYF
D gene: TRBD2; J gene: TRBJ2-1; V gene: TRBV5-6; clone size: .; CDR3 DNA: TGTGCCAGCAGCTCACTAGCGGGGTCAGGTGAGCAGTTCTTC; CDR3 protein: CASSSLAGSGEQFF
D gene: .; J gene: TRBJ2-3; V gene: TRBV2; clone size: .; CDR3 DNA: TGTGCCAGCAGTGGGAGGTCTACGCAGTATTTT; CDR3 protein: CASSGRSTQYF
D gene: TRBD2; J gene: TRBJ2-2; V gene: TRBV27; clone size: .; CDR3 DNA: TGTGCCAGCAGTATCACGACTAGCGGGGGGGCTACCGGGGAGCTGTTTTTT; CDR3 protein: CASSITTSGGATGELFF
D gene: .; J gene: TRBJ2-1; V gene: TRBV6-5; clone size: few; CDR3 DNA: TGTGCCAGCGGGATGGGGGACCTCAATGAGCAGTTCTTC; CDR3 protein: CASGMGDLNEQFF
D gene: .; J gene: TRBJ2-1; V gene: TRBV5-1; clone size: .; CDR3 DNA: TGCGCCAGCAGCTTGGACCGGGAGCAGTTCTTC; CDR3 protein: CASSLDREQFF
D gene: TRBD1; J gene: TRBJ2-7; V gene: TRBV7-6; clone size: .; CDR3 DNA: TGTGCCAGCAGCCAAGGCCGGGCCAGGGGGCGCGAGCAGTACTTC; CDR3 protein: CASSQGRARGREQYF
D gene: .; J gene: TRBJ2-5; V gene: TRBV7-9; clone size: few; CDR3 DNA: TGTGCCAGCAGCTTAGCGCAGGGAATACGGGAGACCCAGTACTTC; CDR3 protein: CASSLAQGIRETQYF
D gene: .; J gene: TRBJ1-2; V gene: TRBV29-1; clone size: .; CDR3 DNA: TGCAGCGTTGAAGATCAGTACCGTGCAGGCCTATTGGATATTTATGGCTACACCTTC; CDR3 protein: CSVEDQYRAGLLDIYGYTF
D gene: .; J gene: TRBJ1-1; V gene: TRBV7-3; clone size: .; CDR3 DNA: TGTGCCAGCAGCCCCGCGGGGAACACTGAAGCTTTCTTT; CDR3 protein: CASSPAGNTEAFF
D gene: TRBD2; J gene: TRBJ2-7; V gene: TRBV30; clone size: .; CDR3 DNA: TGTGCCTGGAGTGTAGTAGCGGGGGCCCCCTACGAGCAGTACTTC; CDR3 protein: CAWSVVAGAPYEQYF
D gene: TRBD1; J gene: TRBJ2-7; V gene: TRBV18; clone size: .; CDR3 DNA: TGTGCCAGCTCACTCCCGGGACAGGGCGGCTACGAGCAGTACTTC; CDR3 protein: CASSLPGQGGYEQYF
D gene: TRBD1; J gene: TRBJ2-5; V gene: TRBV2; clone size: .; CDR3 DNA: TGTGCCAGCAGTCCCCGGGACAGCCAAGAGACCCAGTACTTC; CDR3 protein: CASSPRDSQETQYF
D gene: TRBD2; J gene: TRBJ2-3; V gene: TRBV7-3; clone size: .; CDR3 DNA: TGTGCCAGCAGCTTACGATCCCCTAGCGGGGGCGGTACTAGCACAGATACGCAGTATTTT; CDR3 protein: CASSLRSPSGGGTSTDTQYF
D gene: TRBD1; J gene: TRBJ2-7; V gene: TRBV7-8; clone size: .; CDR3 DNA: TGTGCCAGCAGCCTCATCGGGACAGGGTTAAACGAGCAGTACTTC; CDR3 protein: CASSLIGTGLNEQYF
D gene: .; J gene: TRBJ2-1; V gene: TRBV10-3; clone size: few; CDR3 DNA: TGTGCCATCCGACTTCTCGATGAGCAGTTCTTC; CDR3 protein: CAIRLLDEQFF
D gene: .; J gene: TRBJ2-1; V gene: TRBV18; clone size: few; CDR3 DNA: TGTGCCAGCTCACCCACCCCGGGGGATGAGCAGTTCTTC; CDR3 protein: CASSPTPGDEQFF
D gene: .; J gene: TRBJ1-5; V gene: TRBV30; clone size: .; CDR3 DNA: TGTGCCTGGAGTGTACGGGGGGAGATTAATCAGCCCCAGCATTTT; CDR3 protein: CAWSVRGEINQPQHF
D gene: .; J gene: TRBJ2-1; V gene: TRBV5-6; clone size: few; CDR3 DNA: TGTGCCAGCAGCTTGAAAGTGGCCTACAATGAGCAGTTCTTC; CDR3 protein: CASSLKVAYNEQFF
D gene: .; J gene: TRBJ1-4; V gene: TRBV4-1; clone size: .; CDR3 DNA: TGCGCCAGCAGCGCAGCGGGTCGGGAGGAAAAACTGTTTTTT; CDR3 protein: CASSAAGREEKLFF
D gene: .; J gene: TRBJ2-7; V gene: TRBV27; clone size: few; CDR3 DNA: TGTGCCAGCAGTCCAGGGTCCTCCTACGAGCAGTACTTC; CDR3 protein: CASSPGSSYEQYF
D gene: .; J gene: TRBJ2-2; V gene: TRBV5-6; clone size: .; CDR3 DNA: TGTGCCAGCAGCGGGGATCGGGAGACAGACACCGGGGAGCTGTTTTTT; CDR3 protein: CASSGDRETDTGELFF
D gene: TRBD1; J gene: TRBJ1-5; V gene: TRBV12-5; clone size: few; CDR3 DNA: TGTGCTAGTGGTTTGAGAGGGGGCGAGGATCAGCCCCAGCATTTT; CDR3 protein: CASGLRGGEDQPQHF
D gene: TRBD2; J gene: TRBJ2-7; V gene: TRBV9; clone size: .; CDR3 DNA: TGTGCCAGCAGCGTTGGACTAGCGGGGTTCGACTACGAGCAGTACTTC; CDR3 protein: CASSVGLAGFDYEQYF
D gene: TRBD1; J gene: TRBJ2-7; V gene: TRBV6-1; clone size: .; CDR3 DNA: TGTGCCAGCAGTGAACTAGGACAGGGGACCCTCTACGAGCAGTACTTC; CDR3 protein: CASSELGQGTLYEQYF
D gene: .; J gene: TRBJ1-1; V gene: TRBV30; clone size: .; CDR3 DNA: TGTGCCTGGACTTTAGGGATGAACACTGAAGCTTTCTTT; CDR3 protein: CAWTLGMNTEAFF
D gene: TRBD1; J gene: TRBJ1-2; V gene: TRBV13; clone size: .; CDR3 DNA: TGTGCCAGCAGCTTAGCTGGGGACAGGGCTAACTATGGCTACACCTTC; CDR3 protein: CASSLAGDRANYGYTF
D gene: .; J gene: TRBJ1-1; V gene: TRBV30; clone size: once; CDR3 DNA: TGTGCCTGGAGTGTCTTGCAGTCGAACACTGAAGCTTTCTTT; CDR3 protein: CAWSVLQSNTEAFF
D gene: .; J gene: TRBJ2-2; V gene: TRBV9; clone size: .; CDR3 DNA: TGTGCCAGCAGCCAGGAGGAAACCGGGGAGCTGTTTTTT; CDR3 protein: CASSQEETGELFF